The present T cell receptor (beta chain) was sequenced within a study of T-cell memory formation after mild COVID-19. This clonotype was observed a few times. Amplification by 5'RACE using constant-segment primers produced TCR alpha and TCR beta cDNA libraries that carried sample barcodes and UMIs. MiXCR was run by TCRdb on the 5' RACE reads, yielding one entry per CDR3 protein. The sample consists of around 90,000 distinct CDR3 sequences, less than 15% of them appearing once. This CDR3 is built from 13 residues. V lost 2 bases and J 11 bases, leaving 15 bases between the germline ends. Looked up from germline, CDR1 is MNHEY and CDR2 is SMNVEV (reference sequence).

The sequence was collected from an adult woman who had mild COVID-19 (a few samples of this study predate the infection). Cell type and time point are not known. What was sequenced was PBMCs or a T cell subset sorted from them (not recorded which). The chain recombines TRBV27 with TRBJ1-1; maybe TRBD1 (6 bases). The CDR3, as DNA: TGTGCCAGCAGTTTAGGGACAACCTCGGCCGCTTTCTTT. It specifies CASSLGTTSAAFF.